The rows below give T cell receptor beta chains drawn from one sample of a study of CD8 T cells in Susac syndrome. TCRdb re-called the immunoSEQ multiplex PCR reads through MiXCR, storing one row per CDR3 protein. The data contain 95,000 to 150,000 distinct CDR3 sequences, about 93% of them singletons. Specimen: CD4+ T cells from PBMCs. These receptors came from a human donor in good health. Both conserved end residues are part of each CDR3.

CDR3	J	V
CASRRDRGRYEQFF	TRBJ2-1	TRBV12-3/TRBV12-4
CSAHTIRELYNEQFF	TRBJ2-1	TRBV20-1
CSAPQETQYF	TRBJ2-5	TRBV20-1
CASSLVAASGSGMETQYF	TRBJ2-5	TRBV7-6
CASRGALGTGELFF	TRBJ2-2	TRBV14
CSARDLADTQYF	TRBJ2-3	TRBV20-1
CAWSHGAANQPQHF	TRBJ1-5	TRBV30
CASSLVGAGTEAFF	TRBJ1-1	TRBV7-6
CASSLGGASGANVLTF	TRBJ2-6	TRBV13
CASSLDRNIYGYTF	TRBJ1-2	TRBV7-2
CASSLGAHRELETQYF	TRBJ2-5	TRBV5-1
CAALNYRDNVHNEQFF	TRBJ2-1	TRBV7-9
CASSTGDWGYTF	TRBJ1-2	TRBV5-1
CASSSRIAGSTDTQYF	TRBJ2-3	TRBV5-1
CASSTTVSTDTQYF	TRBJ2-3	TRBV19
CASSTSTGGASYGELFF	TRBJ2-2	TRBV9
CASRGTVMNTEAFF	TRBJ1-1	TRBV25-1
CASSSRRTSGSVKDTQYF	TRBJ2-3	TRBV7-6
CASSGEVYEQYF	TRBJ2-7	TRBV25-1
CASSWGQGDPYEQYF	TRBJ2-7	TRBV2
CASSQEGVGTEAFF	TRBJ1-1	TRBV3-1
CASSYGPGIGNTIYF	TRBJ1-3	TRBV7-2
CASIGSGRGTSTDTQYF	TRBJ2-3	TRBV2
CSASGQLPYNEQFF	TRBJ2-1	TRBV20-1
CASSRGGGSYEQYF	TRBJ2-7	TRBV28
CASSGVLLAGVSETQYF	TRBJ2-5	TRBV6-1
CASSSRRPRANEKLFF	TRBJ1-4	TRBV19
CASSYPAGQSTGELFF	TRBJ2-2	TRBV6-2/TRBV6-3
CSASTAGDADTQYF	TRBJ2-3	TRBV20-1
CSAKTGSSYEQYF	TRBJ2-7	TRBV20-1
CASSGQKGTEAFF	TRBJ1-1	TRBV2
CASGQAGGGFEQFF	TRBJ2-1	TRBV5-1
CASSYNRNTGELFF	TRBJ2-2	TRBV7-2
CASSIRGGGNQPQHF	TRBJ1-5	TRBV19
CATSDSRTGTDIQYF	TRBJ2-4	TRBV24-1
CASSHSNWRGYEQYF	TRBJ2-7	TRBV3-1
CASSLDRAGYEQYF	TRBJ2-7	TRBV11-2
CASTVIGYGEKLFF	TRBJ1-4	TRBV12-3/TRBV12-4
CSGKGAQETQYF	TRBJ2-5	TRBV20-1
CASSSSWTGTPYEQYF	TRBJ2-7	TRBV6-2/TRBV6-3
CASSQPGGEEQYF	TRBJ2-7	TRBV5-5
CASSIDLSSYEQYF	TRBJ2-7	TRBV19
CASSRDREQYF	TRBJ2-7	TRBV5-1
CASSSRAGEQYF	TRBJ2-7	TRBV6-6
CAISVGGARTEAFF	TRBJ1-1	TRBV10-3
CASSLGTSGNFNEQFF	TRBJ2-1	TRBV5-1
CAWKETESTYEQYF	TRBJ2-7	TRBV30
CASSLGIAGGTDTQYF	TRBJ2-3	TRBV5-1
CASSYNRAGGPNEQFF	TRBJ2-1	TRBV6-2/TRBV6-3
CASSPGQGFTEAFF	TRBJ1-1	TRBV7-2
CASRTLRLAGAETQYF	TRBJ2-5	TRBV6-2/TRBV6-3
CASSLRTAPRGYTF	TRBJ1-2	TRBV7-2
CSASPPSGGGIGELFF	TRBJ2-2	TRBV20-1
CASSLVLGATEGDEAFF	TRBJ1-1	TRBV5-6
CAWGGGGSQPQHF	TRBJ1-5	TRBV30
CASSPQGAPSYNEQFF	TRBJ2-1	TRBV5-1
CSATEAFF	TRBJ1-1	TRBV20-1
CATSTGTSGSYGGELFF	TRBJ2-2	TRBV24-1
CASSSTSGSGTGELFF	TRBJ2-2	TRBV6-2/TRBV6-3
CASSLVTGVNEQFF	TRBJ2-1	TRBV5-1